This T cell receptor beta chain was recovered during a study of control samples from healthy donors and cancer patients. Clones were read by immunoSEQ multiplex PCR, and TCRdb kept only the in-frame ones, dropping some. The table records tens of thousands of clones, over 75% of them present only once. This CDR3 is built from 13 residues. The V end lost 1 base, the J end lost 2 bases, and 6 bases lay between the germline ends. The germline CDR1 and CDR2 sequences are LNHDA and SQIVND (reference sequence). Input material: blood. The receptor was derived from a woman aged 45-60 years in good health. The rearrangement uses TRBV19 and TRBJ2-7, with D perhaps matching TRBD2 (5 bases). CDR3 DNA: TGTGCCAGTAGTATAGCGGAGGCCTACGAGCAGTACTTC. Translation: CASSIAEAYEQYF.